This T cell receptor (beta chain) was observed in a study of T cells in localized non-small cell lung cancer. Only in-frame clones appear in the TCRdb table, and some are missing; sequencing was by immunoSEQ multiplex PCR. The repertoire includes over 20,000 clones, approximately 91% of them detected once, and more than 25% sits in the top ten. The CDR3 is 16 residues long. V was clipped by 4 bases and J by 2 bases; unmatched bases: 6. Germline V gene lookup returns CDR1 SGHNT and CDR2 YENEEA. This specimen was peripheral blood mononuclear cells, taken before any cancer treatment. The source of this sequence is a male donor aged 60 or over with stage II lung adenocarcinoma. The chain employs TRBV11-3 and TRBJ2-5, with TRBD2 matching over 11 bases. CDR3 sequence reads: CASSSGTSGFQETQYF. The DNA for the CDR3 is TGTGCCAGCAGCTCCGGGACTAGCGGATTTCAAGAGACCCAGTACTTC.